Shown below are 19 T cell receptor beta chains from a single sample sequenced in a study of CD8 T cells in ankylosing spondylitis. TCRdb processed the 5' RACE reads anew with MiXCR; each CDR3 protein has one entry. The sample has roughly 42,000 distinct CDR3 sequences; roughly 2.5% are singletons. The sequencing sample was made of blood, either unsorted or a sorted T cell fraction (not recorded which). All receptors come from a male donor with ankylosing spondylitis or in good health (not recorded which).

There are many counts of this clonotype. The CDR3 DNA sequence: TGTGCCAGCAGCGTAGGACCAGAGCCCACCGGGGAGCTGTTTTTT. Translation gives CASSVGPEPTGELFF. The chain combines TRBV9 with TRBJ2-2, with no clear D. The V and J ends lost 0 bases and 4 bases respectively, with 10 bases between them. Germline values: CDR1 SGDLS, CDR2 YYNGEE. This CDR3 spans 15 amino acids.

This clonotype occurred many times. The chain uses TRBV9 and TRBJ1-1; unclear D gene. In germline, CDR1 is SGDLS, CDR2 YYNGEE. This CDR3 comprises 13 residues. V was cut by 3 bases and J by 1 base, with 7 bases left in between. The DNA for the CDR3 is TGTGCCAGCAGCGCACACGGGAACACTGAAGCTTTCTTT. This encodes CASSAHGNTEAFF.

V and J are TRBV9 and TRBJ2-7; D is possibly TRBD1 (5 bases). Trimming removed 3 bases at V and 4 bases at J, with 8 bases between. Germline assignment: CDR1 SGDLS and CDR2 YYNGEE. The CDR3 length is 12 residues. The CDR3 DNA reads as TGTGCCAGCAGCGCCCCAGGGTACGAGCAGTACTTC. Its translation is CASSAPGYEQYF.

This clonotype showed up many times. The chain joins TRBV9 to TRBJ2-7, with 12 bases aligning to TRBD2. J was trimmed by 4 bases and V by 4 bases; bases with no gene match: 3. CDR1 is SGDLS, CDR2 YYNGEE, per germline. This CDR3 has 14 residues. This CDR3 is CASSPTSGGYEQYF. Here the CDR3 DNA reads TGTGCCAGCAGCCCGACTAGCGGGGGATACGAGCAGTACTTC.

This clonotype showed up many times. This chain links TRBV9 with TRBJ2-1, with 7 bases fitting TRBD2. Germline trimming cut 1 base from V and 4 bases from J; bases unmatched to any gene: 8. CDR3 length: 16 amino acids. The germline CDR1 and CDR2 sequences are SGDLS and YYNGEE. The CDR3 coding sequence is TGTGCCAGCAGCGTATACGGCGGGAGTCAATACAATGAGCAGTTCTTC. Its translation: CASSVYGGSQYNEQFF.

Ten or more counts support this clonotype. The chain is built from TRBV9 and TRBJ1-1, with D tentatively TRBD1 (5 bases). Germline CDR1 is SGDLS and CDR2 is YYNGEE. The CDR3 length is 13 residues. V lost 5 bases to trimming and J lost 4 bases, with 12 bases between them. The CDR3 spells CASSRGTGTEAFF. The CDR3 DNA reads as TGTGCCAGCAGTCGGGGCACGGGCACTGAAGCTTTCTTT.

This clonotype was observed at least ten times. This chain connects TRBV9 to TRBJ2-2, with D perhaps given as TRBD1 or TRBD2 (5 bases each). The CDR3 has 13 amino acids. The germline V gene has CDR1 SGDLS and CDR2 YYNGEE. The V end was cut by 4 bases, the J end by 5 bases, with 9 bases between. CDR3 region: CASSRGVTGELFF. The CDR3 DNA is TGTGCCAGCAGCAGAGGGGTTACCGGGGAGCTGTTTTTT.

The sample holds many counts of this clonotype. The CDR3 is CASSVVVRGDTQYF. As DNA, the CDR3 is TGTGCCAGCAGCGTAGTGGTTCGGGGAGATACGCAGTATTTT. This chain joins TRBV9 and TRBJ2-3; D is possibly TRBD2 (5 bases). With 0 bases removed from V and 5 bases from J, the gap between germline ends came to 10 bases. CDR3 length: 14 residues. Germline CDR1 and CDR2: SGDLS and YYNGEE. Filled out from reference TRBV9 and TRBJ2-3, the complete variable domain reads DSGVTQTPKHLITATGQRVTLRCSPRSGDLSVYWYQQSLDQGLQFLIQYYNGEERAKGNILERFSAQQFPDLHSELNLSSLELGDSALYFCASSVVVRGDTQYFGPGTRLTVL.

This clonotype came up many times. V and J are TRBV9 and TRBJ1-1, with D tentatively TRBD1 (6 bases). The V gene's germline CDR1 is SGDLS and CDR2 YYNGEE. The V gene lost 0 bases and the J gene lost 5 bases, with 14 bases spanning the gap. This CDR3 is 15 amino acids long. The DNA for the CDR3 is TGTGCCAGCAGCGTAGGACCCGGGGGCGAGACTGAAGCTTTCTTT. Amino acids: CASSVGPGGETEAFF.

To note about this clonotype: A much larger clone is a single base away; this may be a read error. The rearrangement links TRBV9 to TRBJ2-5, with 13 bases fitting TRBD2. Unmatched junction bases numbered 0, after V lost 3 bases and J lost 4 bases. The germline CDR1 and CDR2 sequences are SGDLS and YYNGEE. This CDR3 has 14 amino acids. The CDR3 protein is CASSGTSGGETQYF. The CDR3 nucleotides read TGTGCCAGCAGCGGGACTAGCGGGGGAGAGACCCAGTACTTC.

This clonotype was seen ten or more times. The rearrangement uses TRBV9 and TRBJ2-7; TRBD1 might be the D (6 bases). Germline assignment: CDR1 SGDLS and CDR2 YYNGEE. This CDR3 comprises 13 residues. V was clipped by 3 bases and J by 2 bases, with 9 bases between them. The CDR3 bases are TGTGCCAGCAGCGAGGACAGTCCCTACGAGCAGTACTTC. This translates into CASSEDSPYEQYF.

This clonotype was observed at least ten times. The chain couples TRBV9 to TRBJ2-2, with D uncertain. The CDR3 contains 16 residues. The ends were cut back, 0 bases at V and 0 bases at J, with 9 bases in the middle. The germline gives CDR1 SGDLS, CDR2 YYNGEE. The CDR3 DNA reads as TGTGCCAGCAGCGTAGTAAGTGGGCCGAACACCGGGGAGCTGTTTTTT. It codes for CASSVVSGPNTGELFF. The full variable domain, completed using reference TRBV9 and TRBJ2-2, is DSGVTQTPKHLITATGQRVTLRCSPRSGDLSVYWYQQSLDQGLQFLIQYYNGEERAKGNILERFSAQQFPDLHSELNLSSLELGDSALYFCASSVVSGPNTGELFFGEGSRLTVL.

Remarks on this clonotype: This may come from a read error, since a much larger clone is one base off. DNA for the CDR3: TGTGCCAGCAGCTTAGGACAGGGGGCCCCCAACGAGCAGTACGTC. Residues: CASSLGQGAPNEQYV. The chain couples TRBV9 to TRBJ2-7; 11 nucleotides align to TRBD1. With V trimmed by 4 bases and J by 5 bases, 8 bases remained unmatched. The germline gives CDR1 SGDLS, CDR2 YYNGEE. This CDR3 has 15 amino acids.

This clonotype has a count of ten or more. The rearrangement links TRBV9 to TRBJ2-6, with 8 bases identical to TRBD1. With V trimmed by 4 bases and J by 0 bases, 6 bases remained unmatched. Per the germline V gene, CDR1 is SGDLS and CDR2 is YYNGEE. The CDR3 runs 17 residues. DNA for the CDR3: TGTGCCAGCAGCTCACGGACAGGGACCTCTGGGGCCAACGTCCTGACTTTC. Its protein is CASSSRTGTSGANVLTF. The complete variable domain, with remaining parts taken from reference TRBV9 and TRBJ2-6, reads DSGVTQTPKHLITATGQRVTLRCSPRSGDLSVYWYQQSLDQGLQFLIQYYNGEERAKGNILERFSAQQFPDLHSELNLSSLELGDSALYFCASSSRTGTSGANVLTFGAGSRLTVL.

This clonotype appeared many times. V usage is TRBV9 and J usage is TRBJ2-2; 9 nucleotides align to TRBD1. The germline gives CDR1 SGDLS, CDR2 YYNGEE. The CDR3 is 14 residues long. The V and J ends lost 3 bases and 8 bases, in that order; junction bases with no gene match: 5. CDR3 amino acids: CASSGTGVGGELFF. In nucleotides, the CDR3 is TGTGCCAGCAGCGGGACAGGGGTAGGGGGGGAGCTGTTTTTT.

This clonotype was observed many times. CDR3 protein: CASSVTGGRETQYF. The CDR3 coding sequence is TGTGCCAGCAGCGTTACAGGGGGTCGCGAGACCCAGTACTTC. V usage is TRBV9 and J usage is TRBJ2-5, with 8 bases fitting TRBD1. This CDR3 has 14 residues. CDR1 is SGDLS, CDR2 YYNGEE, per germline. V shed 2 bases, J shed 5 bases, and the junction held 5 bases outside the gene matches.

This clonotype was counted many times. The rearrangement joins TRBV9 to TRBJ2-5; D gene unclear. The germline CDR1 and CDR2 sequences are SGDLS and YYNGEE. Trimming took off 3 bases at V and 1 base at J, with 7 bases between the two ends. There are 13 residues in the CDR3. The CDR3 protein is CASSEGSQETQYF. CDR3 DNA: TGTGCCAGCAGCGAGGGCTCCCAAGAGACCCAGTACTTC.

This clonotype was picked up many times. V gene TRBV9 combines with J gene TRBJ2-3, with 11 positions matching TRBD2. The V gene end was trimmed by 3 bases and the J gene end by 2 bases; junction bases not matched to a gene: 5. Germline V gene data show CDR1 as SGDLS and CDR2 as YYNGEE. The CDR3 is made up of 16 amino acids. Here the CDR3 DNA reads TGTGCCAGCAGCGCGGGACTAGCGGACTTCACAGATACGCAGTATTTT. It is translated as CASSAGLADFTDTQYF.

This clonotype was recorded at least ten times. Written as DNA, the CDR3 is TGTGCCAGCAGCGTGAGTGGCGGGAGCGCAGATACGCAGTATTTT. Translated: CASSVSGGSADTQYF. The chain carries TRBV9 and TRBJ2-3; 7 nucleotides align to TRBD2. Trimming cost V 2 bases and J 4 bases; bases outside gene matches: 7. Germline V lookup: CDR1 SGDLS, CDR2 YYNGEE. CDR3 length: 15 amino acids.